This TCR beta chain came from a study of blood T cell repertoires in COVID-19. Authors' data handling: Using reference gene primer amplification, nucleated cell counts were estimated. This table comes from immunoSEQ multiplex PCR, and its TCRdb copy is limited to in-frame clones, with some not included. That table is the source of V, J and clone size, and D and trimming were worked out from the DNA. Of roughly 200,000 clones detected, 70% to 90% appear once; the ten largest clones hold 6.2%. The receptor was derived from a woman in her thirties or forties who had recovered from COVID-19. Material: peripheral blood.

The DNA for the CDR3 is TGTGCCAGCAGCAGGCATATCTACGAGCAGTACTTC. Amino acids: CASSRHIYEQYF. The chain links TRBV12-3 or TRBV12-4 to TRBJ2-7, with D uncertain. The V gene lost 6 bases and the J gene lost 3 bases, with 9 bases spanning the gap. CDR3 length: 12 amino acids.